The T cell receptor (beta chain) under discussion was sequenced for a study of blood T cell repertoires in COVID-19. Study summary: The study drew acute and convalescent COVID-19 samples from the United States, Italy and Spain. PBMCs, B-cell-depleted T cells, or T cells were the source of the cDNA or gDNA that made up the material.

Germline-derived CDR1 and CDR2 are SNHLY and FYNNEI. CDR3 length: 16 amino acids. The V and J ends lost 4 bases and 0 bases respectively, with 10 bases between them. Per the authors' pipeline: Reference gene primer amplification in the assay estimated nucleated cell counts. Profiling relied on immunoSEQ multiplex PCR, and the TCRdb table lists in-frame clones only, not all of them. That table furnishes V, J and clone size, whereas the DNA furnished D and trimming. This sample has about 200,000 clones, with approximately 84% found just once. This clone was observed once. V usage is TRBV2 and J usage is TRBJ2-6; tentatively, D is TRBD1 (6 bases). Sequenced input: peripheral blood. This TCR derives from a man over 45 with acute or convalescent COVID-19. CDR3 loop: CASSGQDNSGANVLTF. CDR3 DNA: TGTGCCAGCAGTGGACAGGATAACTCTGGGGCCAACGTCCTGACTTTC. The variable domain in full, with the rest retrieved from reference TRBV2 and TRBJ2-6, is EPEVTQTPSHQVTQMGQEVILRCVPISNHLYFYWYRQILGQKVEFLVSFYNNEISEKSEIFDDQFSVERPDGSNFTLKIRSTKLEDSAMYFCASSGQDNSGANVLTFGAGSRLTVL.